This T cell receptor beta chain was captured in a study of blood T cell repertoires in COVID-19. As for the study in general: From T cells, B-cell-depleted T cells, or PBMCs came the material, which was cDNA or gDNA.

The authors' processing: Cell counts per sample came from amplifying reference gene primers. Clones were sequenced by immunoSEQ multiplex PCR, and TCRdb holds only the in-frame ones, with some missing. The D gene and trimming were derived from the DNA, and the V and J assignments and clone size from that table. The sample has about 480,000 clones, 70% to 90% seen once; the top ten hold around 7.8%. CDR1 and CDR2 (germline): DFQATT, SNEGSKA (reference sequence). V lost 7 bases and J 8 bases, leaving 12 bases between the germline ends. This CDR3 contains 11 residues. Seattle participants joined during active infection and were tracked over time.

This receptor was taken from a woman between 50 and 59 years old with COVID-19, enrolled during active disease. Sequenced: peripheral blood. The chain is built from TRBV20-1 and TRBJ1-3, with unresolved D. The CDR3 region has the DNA TGCAGTGTCGCACGGGTTCACACCATATATTTT. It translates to CSVARVHTIYF.